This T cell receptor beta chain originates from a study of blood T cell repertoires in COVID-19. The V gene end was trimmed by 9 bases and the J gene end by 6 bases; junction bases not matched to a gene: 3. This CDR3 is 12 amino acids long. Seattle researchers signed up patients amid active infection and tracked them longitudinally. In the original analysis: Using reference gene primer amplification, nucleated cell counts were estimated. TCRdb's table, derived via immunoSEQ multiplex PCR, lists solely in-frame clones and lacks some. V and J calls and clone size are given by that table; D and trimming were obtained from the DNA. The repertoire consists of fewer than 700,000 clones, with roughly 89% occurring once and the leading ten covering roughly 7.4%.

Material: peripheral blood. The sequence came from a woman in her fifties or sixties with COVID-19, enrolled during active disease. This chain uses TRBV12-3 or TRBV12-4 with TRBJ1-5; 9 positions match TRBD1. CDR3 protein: CASGTGSQPQHF. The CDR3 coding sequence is TGTGCCAGTGGGACAGGGAGTCAGCCCCAGCATTTT.